The 31 T cell receptor beta chains given below trace back to one sample, sequenced in a study of metastatic and nonmetastatic thyroid tumors. MiXCR was used by TCRdb to re-call the PCR reads. The sample yields approximately 15,000 clones, 23% seen once. All patients reached thyroid surgery having received no treatment beforehand. Sequencing was done on a sample of tumor tissue. The source is a female donor with papillary thyroid cancer or a benign thyroid nodule (not recorded which). Some clones in this sample may be carry-over from other donors' samples.

This clone was recorded at least ten times. A much larger clone lies one base from this, so it may be a read error. The J gene is TRBJ2-7, the V gene TRBV24-1; D is uncertain. Germline V gene lookup returns CDR1 KGHDR and CDR2 SFDVKD. CDR3 length: 13 amino acids. The CDR3 DNA reads as TGTGTCACCAGTGATTCACCGGTCCGGGAGCAGTACTTC. It translates to CVTSDSPVREQYF.

This chain links TRBV30 with TRBJ2-3; 8 nucleotides line up with TRBD2. Germline V lookup: CDR1 GTSNPN, CDR2 SVGIG (reference sequence). The CDR3 extends over 14 amino acids. J gave up 8 bases and V 4 bases, and 11 bases lay outside the gene matches. Written as DNA, the CDR3 is TGTGCCTGGAACCGGGGGGGAGTGGACGGTACGCAGTATTTT. Its translation: CAWNRGGVDGTQYF. The variable domain in full, with the rest retrieved from reference TRBV30 and TRBJ2-3, is SQTIHQWPATLVQPVGSPLSLECTVEGTSNPNLYWYRQAAGRGLQLLFYSVGIGQISSEVPQNLSASRPQDRQFILSSKKLLLSDSGFYLCAWNRGGVDGTQYFGPGTRLTVL.

Comment on this clone: A read error is possible here, since a much larger clone lies one base away. The chain has TRBV6-1 and TRBJ2-7, with 7 bases that match TRBD1. Germline V lookup: CDR1 MNHNS, CDR2 SASEGT. Trimming cost V 7 bases and J 0 bases; bases outside gene matches: 6. The length of the CDR3 is 14 residues. The CDR3 loop reads CASTKWDSSYEQYF. The CDR3 DNA follows: TGTGCCAGCACTAAATGGGACAGCTCCTACGAGCAGTACTTC.

This clone is labeled as medium-sized. The V and J genes are TRBV20-1 and TRBJ1-2; 12 nucleotides align to TRBD1. V lost 3 bases, J lost 3 bases, and 5 bases stayed unmatched. The CDR3 extends over 15 amino acids. Germline V gives CDR1 DFQATT, CDR2 SNEGSKA (reference sequence). The CDR3 sequence is CSASWDRGQDYGYTF. DNA of the CDR3: TGCAGTGCTAGCTGGGACAGGGGGCAGGACTATGGCTACACCTTC.

This clone showed up just a few times. The chain recombines TRBV27 with TRBJ1-2; TRBD1 might be the D (6 bases). The CDR3 has 17 residues. Germline CDR1 and CDR2: MNHEY and SMNVEV (reference sequence). V dropped 10 bases and J dropped 0 bases, with 24 bases sitting between them. The CDR3, as DNA: TGTGCCATCATTTCTATGACAGGACCGGGCTCTAACTATGGCTACACCTTC. This gives the protein CAIISMTGPGSNYGYTF.

This clone was recorded many times. This sequence joins TRBV20-1 and TRBJ1-1, with 7 bases fitting TRBD1. The CDR3 length is 14 residues. Germline trimming cut 6 bases from V and 3 bases from J; bases unmatched to any gene: 10. CDR1 DFQATT and CDR2 SNEGSKA come from the germline V gene (reference sequence). Here the CDR3 DNA reads TGCAGTGCCCAAGTTAGGGGGCCGGACACTGAAGCTTTCTTT. Translation gives CSAQVRGPDTEAFF.

This clone counts as medium-sized. This rearrangement joins TRBV4-2 to TRBJ2-2; TRBD1 matches 8 bases. CDR1 and CDR2 from the germline V gene are LGHNA and YNFKEQ. Germline trimming cut 4 bases from V and 5 bases from J; bases unmatched to any gene: 9. CDR3 size: 16 residues. The CDR3 DNA follows: TGTGCCAGCAGCCGAGAGACAGGGGATGGAACCGGGGAGCTGTTTTTT. Amino acid sequence: CASSRETGDGTGELFF.

This clone is medium-sized within its sample. The rearrangement joins TRBV11-2 to TRBJ2-7; tentatively, D is TRBD1 or TRBD2 (5 bases each). V shed 5 bases and J shed 3 bases, with 17 bases lying between them. The CDR3 runs 15 residues. Germline-derived CDR1 and CDR2 are SGHAT and FQNNGV. The CDR3 loop is CASSPGGGSFYEQYF. CDR3 DNA sequence: TGTGCCAGCAGCCCCGGTGGGGGTAGTTTCTACGAGCAGTACTTC.

As concerns this clone: This clone may be a read error of a much larger clone one base away. This sequence joins TRBV9 and TRBJ1-3; no clear D gene. This CDR3 has 14 amino acids. V lost 5 bases to trimming and J lost 0 bases, with 9 bases between them. Germline values: CDR1 SGDLS, CDR2 YYNGEE. The CDR3 bases are TGTGCCAGCAGGGCCGGGGTCTCTGGAAACACCATATATTTT. As protein: CASRAGVSGNTIYF.

This clone was counted between two and nine times. The chain combines TRBV6-1 with TRBJ2-1, with 10 bases identical to TRBD2. V trimming: 5 bases; J trimming: 4 bases; junction bases outside the gene matches: 5. The length of the CDR3 is 15 residues. Germline V gives CDR1 MNHNS, CDR2 SASEGT. The CDR3: CASSPGTSEYNEQFF. In DNA, the CDR3 is TGTGCCAGCAGTCCAGGGACTAGCGAGTACAATGAGCAGTTCTTC.

The chain employs TRBV6-2 or TRBV6-3 and TRBJ1-1, with D unclear. CDR3 length equals 14 residues. CDR1 and CDR2 from the germline V gene are MNHEY and SVGEGT. V lost 2 bases to trimming and J lost 8 bases, with 15 bases between them. CDR3 nucleotides: TGTGCCAGCAGTTACAGCCGGTACCCCATCGAAGCTTTCTTT. Translation: CASSYSRYPIEAFF.

In this sample, this clone turned up many times. The chain joins TRBV9 to TRBJ1-2; D uncertain. The CDR3 has 13 amino acids. From germline, CDR1 is SGDLS and CDR2 YYNGEE. Between the trimmed V and J ends, which lost 0 bases and 2 bases, there was a span of 5 bases. The CDR3 loop is CASSVEGNYGYTF. The CDR3 nucleotides are TGTGCCAGCAGCGTAGAAGGGAACTATGGCTACACCTTC.

The V call is TRBV28, the J call TRBJ2-5; TRBD1 matches at 7 bases. V was clipped by 5 bases and J by 1 base; unmatched bases: 13. The CDR3 is 17 amino acids. Germline V gives CDR1 MDHEN, CDR2 SYDVKM. In DNA form, the CDR3 reads TGTGCCAGCAGTCCCGGGACAGAGACCGGACTCCAAGAGACCCAGTACTTC. As protein: CASSPGTETGLQETQYF.

The chain couples TRBV11-1 to TRBJ1-3; 12 nucleotides agree with TRBD1. CDR1 is SGHAT, CDR2 FQDESV, per germline (reference sequence). J lost 1 base, V lost 4 bases, and 5 bases had no gene match. The CDR3 extends over 17 amino acids. The CDR3 loop reads CASSSGQGALSGNTIYF. The DNA for the CDR3 is TGTGCCAGCAGCTCGGGACAGGGGGCTTTATCTGGAAACACCATATATTTT.

The sample holds many counts of this clone. V is TRBV5-1 and J is TRBJ2-3, with D unclear. The CDR3 has 16 residues. The germline V and J ends were trimmed by 1 base and 0 bases, with 12 bases remaining between them. Germline-derived CDR1 and CDR2 are SGHRS and YFSETQ. The CDR3 sequence: CASSLPKASSTDTQYF. Written as DNA, the CDR3 is TGCGCCAGCAGCTTGCCGAAAGCCTCGAGCACAGATACGCAGTATTTT. Based on the CDR3 plus reference TRBV5-1 and TRBJ2-3, the full variable domain is KAGVTQTPRYLIKTRGQQVTLSCSPISGHRSVSWYQQTPGQGLQFLFEYFSETQRNKGNFPGRFSGRQFSNSRSEMNVSTLELGDSALYLCASSLPKASSTDTQYFGPGTRLTVL.

The rearrangement joins TRBV6-5 to TRBJ2-1, with 7 bases fitting TRBD2. Germline CDR1 MNHEY, CDR2 SVGAGI. V trimming: 0 bases; J trimming: 8 bases; junction bases outside the gene matches: 10. This CDR3 is 16 amino acids long. CDR3 loop: CASSYSIPGLVDEQFF. CDR3 sequence (DNA): TGTGCCAGCAGTTACTCGATTCCAGGACTAGTAGATGAGCAGTTCTTC.

The gene calls are TRBV11-1 and TRBJ2-7, with unresolved D. The V end lost 4 bases, the J end lost 0 bases, and 16 bases lay between the germline ends. CDR3 length: 16 residues. The germline CDR1 and CDR2 sequences are SGHAT and FQDESV (reference sequence). The CDR3 DNA reads TGTGCCAGCAGCTCAACTGTGATCCCTAGCTCCTACGAGCAGTACTTC. Protein sequence: CASSSTVIPSSYEQYF.

This clone is labeled medium-sized. V gene TRBV12-3 or TRBV12-4 combines with J gene TRBJ1-2; D is ambiguous. V lost 5 bases, J lost 8 bases, and 12 bases lay in between. The CDR3 spans 12 residues. Here the CDR3 DNA reads TGTGCCAGCAGTCCGGGTTTCGGGGGCTACACCTTC. Protein: CASSPGFGGYTF.

This clone was seen at least ten times. A read error may explain this, as a much larger clone is one base away. The sample carries other DNA sequences with the same CDR3. The CDR3 spells CASGPSTGTYTDTQYF. CDR3 coding DNA: TGTGCTAGTGGTCCCTCAACCGGGACCTACACAGATACGCAGTATTTT. The chain links TRBV12-5 to TRBJ2-3, with D perhaps being TRBD1 or TRBD2 (5 bases each). The CDR3 runs to 16 residues. V lost 5 bases, J lost 2 bases, and 17 bases lay in between. Germline lookup yields CDR1 LGHNT and CDR2 FRNRAP.

This clone is medium-sized by share. The V and J genes are TRBV28 and TRBJ1-2; TRBD1 might be the D (5 bases). The CDR3 consists of 16 residues. Germline CDR1 and CDR2: MDHEN and SYDVKM. V was pared by 6 bases and J by 5 bases, with 22 bases between. CDR3 protein: CASSQTDTGLNYGYTF. DNA for the CDR3: TGTGCCAGCAGCCAAACGGACACCGGGCTAAATTATGGCTACACCTTC.

This clone was observed at least ten times. The chain combines TRBV7-3 with TRBJ2-1, with a possible D match to TRBD1 (6 bases). Germline V lookup: CDR1 SGHTA, CDR2 FQGTGA. The CDR3 has 12 amino acids. The V end was cut by 4 bases, the J end by 14 bases, with 15 bases between. The CDR3, as DNA: TGTGCCAGCAGCTCCGGCGGTCAGGGGAAGTTCTTC. It yields the protein CASSSGGQGKFF.

This clone was seen at least ten times. V gene TRBV20-1 combines with J gene TRBJ2-1; 13 bases are shared with TRBD2. The germline V gene has CDR1 DFQATT and CDR2 SNEGSKA (reference sequence). This CDR3 has 14 residues. The V and J ends lost 6 bases and 6 bases, in that order; junction bases with no gene match: 5. The CDR3 here is CSAPRLAGGNEQFF. The CDR3, as DNA: TGCAGTGCCCCAAGACTAGCGGGAGGCAATGAGCAGTTCTTC.

In its sample, this clone was seen a few times. The chain employs TRBV2 and TRBJ1-2; 7 nucleotides align to TRBD1. Trimming cost V 5 bases and J 4 bases; bases outside gene matches: 1. Germline assignment: CDR1 SNHLY and CDR2 FYNNEI. The CDR3 has 12 amino acids. The CDR3 sequence: CASSWTGYGYTF. CDR3 DNA sequence: TGTGCCAGCAGTTGGACAGGCTATGGCTACACCTTC.

The sample holds a few counts of this clone. The chain joins TRBV25-1 to TRBJ2-7; TRBD2 agrees at 7 bases. V was clipped by 4 bases and J by 2 bases; unmatched bases: 2. The CDR3 spans 13 residues. Germline CDR1 MGHDK, CDR2 SYGVNS. Here the CDR3 reads CASSGSGAYEQYF. CDR3 bases: TGTGCCAGCAGTGGGAGCGGGGCCTACGAGCAGTACTTC.

This clone showed up many times. The chain recombines TRBV27 with TRBJ2-5; possibly TRBD1 for D (6 bases). Trimming cost V 7 bases and J 1 base, with 13 bases left between them. Germline-derived CDR1 and CDR2 are MNHEY and SMNVEV (reference sequence). The CDR3 is 14 amino acids. CDR3 nucleotide sequence: TGTGCCAGCACCAACCGGGACACCCAAGAGACCCAGTACTTC. This codes for CASTNRDTQETQYF.

This clone turned up a few times. The chain recombines TRBV6-4 with TRBJ2-2; a weak D match, TRBD1 (5 bases). The CDR3 loop spans 14 amino acids. V shed 3 bases and J shed 5 bases, with 10 bases lying between them. In germline, CDR1 is MRHNA, CDR2 SNTAGT. The CDR3 DNA follows: TGTGCCAGCAGTGAAGGGGCTACGACCGGGGAGCTGTTTTTT. The encoded protein is CASSEGATTGELFF.

This clone was found once. The junction and the germline gene differ at one end; a read error may be behind it. The V call is TRBV5-1, the J call TRBJ1-1, with 8 bases identical to TRBD1. Per germline, CDR1 SGHRS and CDR2 YFSETQ. The CDR3 runs 14 residues. The CDR3 protein is CASSSQGANTEDFF. CDR3 nucleotide sequence: TGCGCCAGCAGCTCGCAGGGGGCGAACACTGAAGATTTCTTT.

This clone occurred many times. The chain uses TRBV6-2 or TRBV6-3 and TRBJ1-5, with unresolved D. The CDR3 sequence is 13 residues long. CDR1 and CDR2 from the germline V gene are MNHEY and SVGEGT. Trimming took off 6 bases at V and 7 bases at J, with 13 bases between the two ends. CDR3 DNA sequence: TGTGCCAGCAGCCCCCCCGTCCGGCAGCCCCAGCATTTT. The encoded protein is CASSPPVRQPQHF.

This clone was counted ten times or more. The rearrangement links TRBV11-1 to TRBJ1-4; D gene unclear. Trimming took off 4 bases at V and 0 bases at J, with 9 bases between the two ends. The CDR3 consists of 15 residues. From germline, CDR1 is SGHAT and CDR2 FQDESV (reference sequence). The CDR3 loop is CASSSRPSTNEKLFF. The CDR3 DNA is TGTGCCAGCAGCTCGAGGCCTTCAACTAATGAAAAACTGTTTTTT.

This clone is classed as medium-sized (0.01 to 0.1%). This rearrangement joins TRBV28 to TRBJ2-5, with D possibly TRBD2 on 5 matching bases. This CDR3 spans 15 amino acids. The ends were cut back, 5 bases at V and 2 bases at J, with 15 bases in the middle. Germline V gives CDR1 MDHEN, CDR2 SYDVKM. CDR3 nucleotide sequence: TGTGCCAGCAGTAGTTTCGGGGAGTATCAAGAGACCCAGTACTTC. It is translated as CASSSFGEYQETQYF.

In its sample, this clone was seen many times. The chain joins TRBV28 to TRBJ1-2; D gene unclear. Germline lookup yields CDR1 MDHEN and CDR2 SYDVKM. V dropped 6 bases and J dropped 2 bases, with 4 bases sitting between them. This CDR3 spans 11 amino acids. CDR3 amino acids: CASSPNYGYTF. The CDR3 nucleotides read TGTGCCAGCAGCCCGAACTATGGCTACACCTTC.